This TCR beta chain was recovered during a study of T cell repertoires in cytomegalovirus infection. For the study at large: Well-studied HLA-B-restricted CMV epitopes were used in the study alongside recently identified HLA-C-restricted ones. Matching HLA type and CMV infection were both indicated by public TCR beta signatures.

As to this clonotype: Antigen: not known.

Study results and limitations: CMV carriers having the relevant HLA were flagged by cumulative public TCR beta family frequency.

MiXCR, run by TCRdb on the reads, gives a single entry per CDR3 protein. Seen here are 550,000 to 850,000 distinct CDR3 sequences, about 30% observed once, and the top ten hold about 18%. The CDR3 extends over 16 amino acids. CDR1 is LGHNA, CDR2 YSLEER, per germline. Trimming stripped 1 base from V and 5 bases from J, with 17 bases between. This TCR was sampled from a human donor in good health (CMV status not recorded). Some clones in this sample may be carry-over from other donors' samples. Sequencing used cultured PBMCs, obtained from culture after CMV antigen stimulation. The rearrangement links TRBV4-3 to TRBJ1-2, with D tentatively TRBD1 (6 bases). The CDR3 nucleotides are TGCGCCAGCAGCCAAGGTTGGACCCAGGGGAGGTATGGCTACACCTTC. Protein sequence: CASSQGWTQGRYGYTF.